A selection of T cell receptor beta chains follows, all from one sample in a study of stem cell transplantation in POMP-related autoinflammatory disease. Using immunoSEQ multiplex PCR, the repertoire was profiled, and TCRdb retains in-frame clones only, with some absent. Of about 26,000 clones listed, more than 75% are singletons. Sequences were derived from CD4+ T cells from PBMCs, sampled before stem cell transplantation. These receptors all come from a human donor with POMP-related autoinflammation and immune dysregulation (PRAID). Each CDR3 is given with its conserved first and last residue. A D gene is named only where the DNA matches it firmly. The listing skips clone size in some rows; elsewhere it reads once, few, many or a size class.

j_call cdr3_length d_call clone_size v_call cdr3_aa cdr3_nt
TRBJ1-6 13 . . TRBV30 CAWMPAAGSPLHF TGTGCCTGGATGCCGGCCGCAGGATCACCCCTCCACTTT
TRBJ2-3 14 . . TRBV6-1 CASSVHSLIDTQYF TGTGCCAGCAGTGTTCACAGCCTAATAGATACGCAGTATTTT
TRBJ1-2 15 . . TRBV5-4 CASRSTGLPPYGYTF TGTGCCAGCAGATCGACGGGCCTTCCGCCCTATGGCTACACCTTC
TRBJ1-3 15 . . TRBV19 CASSITRGPGNTIYF TGTGCCAGTAGTATCACTAGGGGCCCGGGAAACACCATATATTTT
TRBJ2-7 11 TRBD2 . TRBV28 CASKAGGEQYF TGTGCCAGCAAGGCGGGAGGCGAGCAGTACTTC
TRBJ2-2 18 . . TRBV7-9 CASSLAQESGINTGELFF TGTGCCAGCAGCTTAGCACAAGAGTCTGGGATAAACACCGGGGAGCTGTTTTTT
TRBJ2-7 14 TRBD1 few TRBV7-2 CASTARQGNYEQYF TGTGCCAGCACCGCCAGACAGGGAAACTACGAGCAGTACTTC
TRBJ2-5 13 . . TRBV4-2 CASGGGAQETQYF TGTGCCAGCGGAGGGGGGGCCCAGGAGACCCAGTACTTC
TRBJ2-7 15 . once TRBV6-5 CASSYRQVDDYEQYF TGTGCCAGCAGTTACAGGCAAGTCGATGACTACGAGCAGTACTTC
TRBJ1-2 14 . once TRBV6-5 CASSARFRIYGYTF TGTGCCAGCAGCGCTCGTTTTAGGATCTATGGCTACACCTTC
TRBJ2-2 18 TRBD2 once TRBV30 CAWSHTSGGELNTGELFF TGTGCCTGGAGTCATACTAGCGGGGGGGAATTGAACACCGGGGAGCTGTTTTTT
TRBJ2-5 15 . once TRBV6-5 CASSWSGGGQETQYF TGTGCCAGCAGTTGGTCCGGGGGAGGCCAAGAGACCCAGTACTTC
TRBJ1-2 18 TRBD1 . TRBV14 CASSQEGPQGASSYGYTF TGTGCCAGCAGCCAAGAGGGTCCGCAGGGGGCTAGCAGCTATGGCTACACCTTC
TRBJ2-7 15 . . TRBV30 CAWGIGGSGVYEQYF TGTGCCTGGGGAATAGGGGGTTCGGGCGTTTACGAGCAGTACTTC
TRBJ2-1 11 . . TRBV7-9 CASSLGTGQFF TGTGCCAGCAGCTTAGGCACGGGGCAGTTCTTC
TRBJ2-4 14 . . TRBV28 CASSFSLTKNIQYF TGTGCCAGCAGTTTTTCATTGACCAAAAACATTCAGTACTTC
TRBJ1-1 11 . . TRBV20-1 CSAGGPTEAFF TGCAGTGCCGGGGGACCCACTGAAGCTTTCTTT
TRBJ1-2 10 . once TRBV29-1 CSVEGGGYTF TGCAGCGTGGAGGGCGGGGGCTACACCTTC
TRBJ1-1 17 . . TRBV5-6 CASSLLGATGYNTEAFF TGTGCCAGCAGCTTGTTAGGCGCGACAGGATACAACACTGAAGCTTTCTTT
TRBJ1-3 13 TRBD1 . TRBV5-1 CASSTGAGNTIYF TGCGCCAGCAGTACAGGGGCAGGAAACACCATATATTTT
TRBJ2-1 13 . . TRBV10-2 CASRAGQTNEQFF TGCGCCAGCAGGGCGGGACAGACCAATGAGCAGTTCTTC
TRBJ1-2 15 . . TRBV27 CASGGGTRKTYGYTF TGTGCCAGCGGAGGAGGGACAAGAAAAACCTATGGCTACACCTTC
TRBJ2-7 15 . . TRBV6-1 CASSGPQIAIHEQYF TGTGCCAGCAGTGGCCCTCAGATAGCAATCCACGAGCAGTACTTC
TRBJ2-7 11 . once TRBV20-1 CSATGRYEQYF TGCAGTGCCACCGGGAGATACGAGCAGTACTTC
TRBJ1-1 11 . few TRBV11-2 CASNLYGEAFF TGTGCCAGCAACCTTTACGGGGAAGCTTTCTTT
TRBJ2-3 19 . . TRBV27 CASSLWSPGAGFATDTQYF TGTGCCAGCAGTTTATGGAGCCCCGGTGCGGGATTCGCGACAGATACGCAGTATTTT
TRBJ1-2 15 . . TRBV4-1 CASSPHSTRSYGYTF TGCGCCAGCAGCCCCCACTCGACAAGAAGCTATGGCTACACCTTC
TRBJ1-2 19 . . TRBV29-1 CSVLDFSPPPAPMIYGYTF TGCAGCGTTCTGGACTTTTCACCCCCACCGGCCCCAATGATCTATGGCTACACCTTC
TRBJ1-1 19 TRBD1 . TRBV5-1 CASSVFRDRVLRGDTEAFF TGCGCCAGCAGCGTCTTCCGGGACAGGGTTTTGAGAGGTGACACTGAAGCTTTCTTT
TRBJ1-4 14 . . TRBV7-2 CASSFWGAHEKLFF TGTGCCAGCAGCTTCTGGGGGGCGCATGAAAAACTGTTTTTT
TRBJ2-5 16 . . TRBV4-2 CASSQGARPTQETQYF TGTGCCAGCAGCCAAGGCGCTCGGCCCACCCAGGAGACCCAGTACTTC
TRBJ2-3 15 . . TRBV7-6 CASSRLAGLTDTQYF TGTGCCAGCAGCCGGCTTGCGGGACTCACAGATACGCAGTATTTT
TRBJ2-2 15 . . TRBV28 CASTRPSLNTGELFF TGTGCCAGCACCCGGCCGTCCCTGAACACCGGGGAGCTGTTTTTT
TRBJ1-5 13 . . TRBV6-1 CASRSLSNQPQHF TGTGCCAGCAGGTCACTTAGCAATCAGCCCCAGCATTTT
TRBJ1-2 14 . . TRBV5-4 CASSLQIVDYGYTF TGTGCCAGCAGCTTACAGATAGTGGACTATGGCTACACCTTC
TRBJ1-1 12 TRBD1 few TRBV30 CAWRDRDTEAFF TGTGCCTGGCGGGACAGGGACACTGAAGCTTTCTTT
TRBJ1-3 16 . . TRBV19 CASTSIGGALGNTIYF TGTGCCAGTACATCTATTGGGGGCGCCTTGGGAAACACCATATATTTT
TRBJ1-4 16 TRBD1 . TRBV5-1 CASSGLTGGANEKLFF TGCGCCAGCAGCGGGCTGACAGGGGGCGCGAATGAAAAACTGTTTTTT
TRBJ1-1 14 TRBD1 . TRBV5-1 CASSEQGAGTEAFF TGCGCCAGCAGCGAACAGGGGGCTGGGACTGAAGCTTTCTTT
TRBJ1-2 13 . . TRBV18 CASSLQDNYGYTF TGTGCCAGCTCACTTCAGGATAACTATGGCTACACCTTC